These 25 T cell receptor beta chains originate from one sample sequenced in a study of identical twins. TCRdb reprocessed the 5' RACE reads with MiXCR, giving one entry per CDR3 protein. This sample has roughly 690,000 distinct CDR3 sequences; approximately 6.1% occur once, and the top ten carry about 2%. Sequencing was done on a sample of naive T cells sorted from blood. The source is a man in his late teens or twenties in good health.

This clonotype was seen more than once but under ten times. V usage is TRBV7-2 and J usage is TRBJ2-3, with D possibly matching TRBD1 (6 bases). Trimming stripped 5 bases from V and 2 bases from J, with 20 bases between. CDR3 length: 17 residues. Germline-derived CDR1 and CDR2 are SGHTA and FQGNSA. CDR3 region: CASSNTGTFHLTDTQYF. The CDR3, as DNA: TGTGCCAGCAGCAACACCGGGACATTCCACCTCACAGATACGCAGTATTTT.

This clonotype has a handful of counts. The chain couples TRBV7-9 to TRBJ2-1; 8 bases are shared with TRBD2. The germline V gene encodes CDR1 SEHNR and CDR2 FQNEAQ (reference sequence). The CDR3 sequence is 15 residues long. J was trimmed by 7 bases and V by 5 bases; bases with no gene match: 10. CDR3 residues: CASSPRGGLENEQFF. The CDR3 DNA reads TGTGCCAGCAGCCCACGGGGGGGACTAGAGAATGAGCAGTTCTTC.

The table lists this clonotype with many counts. The V call is TRBV11-2, the J call TRBJ2-6; TRBD1 matches 8 bases. This CDR3 contains 18 residues. J was trimmed by 0 bases and V by 3 bases; bases with no gene match: 7. Germline V gene lookup returns CDR1 SGHAT and CDR2 FQNNGV. This chain's CDR3 is CASSFRGQGGSGANVLTF. DNA for the CDR3: TGTGCCAGCAGCTTCCGCGGACAGGGAGGCTCTGGGGCCAACGTCCTGACTTTC.

This clonotype turned up a few times. This chain joins TRBV7-3 and TRBJ2-1; TRBD1 might be the D (6 bases). This CDR3 comprises 14 residues. The V gene's germline CDR1 is SGHTA and CDR2 FQGTGA. Trimming pared 2 bases from V and 9 bases from J, leaving 14 bases between. CDR3 coding DNA: TGTGCCAGCAGCTTATCAGGGGCAGTGAGTGAGCAGTTCTTC. Encoded protein: CASSLSGAVSEQFF.

This clonotype was seen ten or more times. The chain couples TRBV15 to TRBJ2-2; no clear D. This CDR3 has 17 residues. V was clipped by 3 bases and J by 1 base, with 15 bases between them. Germline values: CDR1 LNHNV, CDR2 YYDKDF (reference sequence). The CDR3 here is CATSRVEAEWNTGELFF. As DNA, the CDR3 is TGTGCCACCAGCAGGGTTGAGGCGGAGTGGAACACCGGGGAGCTGTTTTTT.

This clonotype appeared a few times. The rearrangement joins TRBV20-1 to TRBJ1-1; 7 bases are shared with TRBD1. The germline V gene has CDR1 DFQATT and CDR2 SNEGSKA (reference sequence). Trimming cost V 3 bases and J 3 bases; bases outside gene matches: 7. The CDR3 loop spans 14 amino acids. DNA of the CDR3: TGCAGTGCTAGTAGGTCAGGGGGGCACACTGAAGCTTTCTTT. Protein: CSASRSGGHTEAFF.

The sample holds a few counts of this clonotype. J is TRBJ2-2 and V is TRBV4-1; D gene ambiguous. Germline CDR1 reads MGHRA; CDR2 reads YSYEKL. The CDR3 is made up of 17 amino acids. With 2 bases removed from V and 0 bases from J, the gap between germline ends came to 13 bases. The DNA of the CDR3 is TGCGCCAGCAGCCAACGCTGGGCTACCCCGAACACCGGGGAGCTGTTTTTT. It is translated as CASSQRWATPNTGELFF.

Ten or more counts support this clonotype. This chain connects TRBV24-1 to TRBJ1-5; D gene unclear. This CDR3 region has 18 residues. The germline V gene has CDR1 KGHDR and CDR2 SFDVKD. Trimming took 5 bases from V and 2 from J, leaving 21 bases between them. The CDR3 DNA reads as TGTGCCACCAGTGGCGAGACTGATAACCCCCGGGGCAATCAGCCCCAGCATTTT. It translates to CATSGETDNPRGNQPQHF.

Concerning this clonotype: A much larger clone lies one base from this, so it may be a read error. The V gene is TRBV7-8, the J gene TRBJ2-1, with D possibly called TRBD1 or TRBD2 (5 bases each). The CDR3 is made up of 17 amino acids. From germline, CDR1 is SGHVS and CDR2 FQNEAQ. DNA for the CDR3: TGTGGCAGCAGCTTAGCGTTGGCAGGGCACTCCTACAATGAGCAGTTCTTC. Protein: CGSSLALAGHSYNEQFF.

This clonotype has at least ten counts. The CDR3: CAISPGLAGEAEETQYF. The CDR3 region has the DNA TGTGCCATCAGTCCTGGACTAGCGGGAGAGGCGGAAGAGACCCAGTACTTC. J is TRBJ2-5 and V is TRBV10-3; 13 nucleotides agree with TRBD2. This CDR3 is built from 17 residues. V dropped 5 bases and J dropped 3; count of bases not matched to a gene: 9. The germline gives CDR1 ENHRY, CDR2 SYGVKD.

Only a few counts were recorded for this clonotype. The chain combines TRBV20-1 with TRBJ1-1; D not certain. V dropped 1 base and J dropped 5 bases, with 5 bases sitting between them. The CDR3 runs 11 residues. Per germline, CDR1 DFQATT and CDR2 SNEGSKA (reference sequence). The CDR3 here is CSARVETEAFF. For the CDR3, the DNA is TGCAGTGCTAGAGTGGAGACTGAAGCTTTCTTT.

This clonotype appeared a few times. The chain is built from TRBV20-1 and TRBJ2-1, with 10 bases that match TRBD2. Germline CDR1 DFQATT, CDR2 SNEGSKA (reference sequence). Trimming removed 3 bases from V and 4 bases from J; junction bases left unmatched: 6. CDR3 length: 15 residues. This chain's CDR3 is CSARASGRAYNEQFF. CDR3 DNA: TGCAGTGCTAGGGCTAGCGGGAGAGCATACAATGAGCAGTTCTTC.

This clonotype appeared a few times. V usage is TRBV20-1 and J usage is TRBJ1-3; weak D call: TRBD1 (5 bases). Trimming left V 1 base short and J 6 bases short, with 13 bases between. This CDR3 comprises 14 residues. The germline gives CDR1 DFQATT, CDR2 SNEGSKA (reference sequence). The CDR3 protein is CSARALRGANTIYF. As DNA, the CDR3 is TGCAGTGCTAGAGCCCTCCGCGGGGCAAACACCATATATTTT.

This clonotype was detected ten times or more. The CDR3 region is CAISEGALAYEQYF. In nucleotides, the CDR3 is TGTGCCATCAGTGAGGGGGCGTTAGCCTACGAGCAGTACTTC. The chain has TRBV10-3 and TRBJ2-7; a possible D gene is TRBD1 (5 bases). This CDR3 is built from 14 residues. V shed 2 bases and J shed 2 bases, with 10 bases lying between them. CDR1 ENHRY and CDR2 SYGVKD come from the germline V gene.

This clonotype was detected ten times or more. The rearrangement joins TRBV20-1 to TRBJ2-1; a weak D match, TRBD2 (6 bases). There are 14 residues in the CDR3. Germline CDR1 DFQATT, CDR2 SNEGSKA (reference sequence). V lost 6 bases to trimming and J lost 6 bases, with 18 bases between them. In DNA form, the CDR3 reads TGCAGTGCCACCCTTTTCGGGAGTATCAATGAGCAGTTCTTC. It specifies CSATLFGSINEQFF.

The rearrangement joins TRBV7-9 to TRBJ1-3; D gene ambiguous. CDR1 is SEHNR and CDR2 is FQNEAQ in the germline V gene (reference sequence). The length of the CDR3 is 15 residues. Trimming pared 2 bases from V and 2 bases from J, leaving 10 bases between. CDR3 residues: CASSLSAEAGNTIYF. In DNA, the CDR3 is TGTGCCAGCAGCTTATCAGCAGAAGCTGGAAACACCATATATTTT.

This clonotype occurred many times. This chain joins TRBV6-1 and TRBJ2-5; possible D gene TRBD2, 6 bases. The CDR3 is made up of 13 amino acids. The germline V gene has CDR1 MNHNS and CDR2 SASEGT. The ends were cut back, 8 bases at V and 0 bases at J, with 10 bases in the middle. CDR3 loop: CASLGGHQETQYF. DNA for the CDR3: TGTGCCAGCCTGGGAGGACACCAAGAGACCCAGTACTTC.

This clonotype was detected many times. The V and J genes are TRBV7-9 and TRBJ1-1; D not certain. CDR1 and CDR2 from the germline V gene are SEHNR and FQNEAQ (reference sequence). This CDR3 region has 13 residues. V lost 5 bases and J 7 bases, leaving 14 bases between the germline ends. CDR3 sequence: CASSPYVGGEAFF. The DNA of the CDR3 is TGTGCCAGCAGCCCATACGTGGGCGGTGAAGCTTTCTTT.

This clonotype was counted many times. This chain connects TRBV12-3 or TRBV12-4 to TRBJ2-7; 8 bases align to TRBD1. V was clipped by 5 bases and J by 4 bases; unmatched bases: 1. CDR3 size: 12 residues. The CDR3 coding sequence is TGTGCCAGCAGTCAGGGGGCTTACGAGCAGTACTTC. It is translated as CASSQGAYEQYF.

This clonotype has ten or more counts. This chain joins TRBV24-1 and TRBJ1-5; D ambiguous. CDR1 KGHDR and CDR2 SFDVKD come from the germline V gene. The germline V and J ends were trimmed by 7 bases and 2 bases, with 8 bases remaining between them. There are 13 residues in the CDR3. The CDR3 DNA follows: TGTGCCACCAGGGGGAGTGGCAATCAGCCCCAGCATTTT. Encoded protein: CATRGSGNQPQHF.

This clonotype came up a few times. The J gene is TRBJ2-2, the V gene TRBV24-1, with TRBD1 matching over 9 bases. This CDR3 spans 18 amino acids. J gave up 2 bases and V 3 bases, and 9 bases lay outside the gene matches. Germline lookup yields CDR1 KGHDR and CDR2 SFDVKD. This chain's CDR3 is CATSDAPGTGINTGELFF. As DNA, the CDR3 is TGTGCCACCAGTGATGCCCCCGGGACAGGGATTAACACCGGGGAGCTGTTTTTT.

This rearrangement joins TRBV9 to TRBJ2-7; D gene unclear. Between the trimmed V and J ends, which lost 1 base and 3 bases, there was a span of 14 bases. Germline V gene data show CDR1 as SGDLS and CDR2 as YYNGEE. The CDR3 spans 15 residues. CDR3 protein: CASSVTDEAFYEQYF. CDR3 sequence (DNA): TGTGCCAGCAGCGTAACGGATGAGGCCTTCTACGAGCAGTACTTC.

This clonotype has at least ten counts. The chain couples TRBV12-3 or TRBV12-4 to TRBJ1-5; D is uncertain. The V end lost 6 bases, the J end lost 4 bases, and 13 bases lay between the germline ends. This CDR3 spans 14 amino acids. CDR3 nucleotide sequence: TGTGCCAGCAGCCCTGACGGAGGAAATCAGCCCCAGCATTTT. This translates into CASSPDGGNQPQHF.

This clonotype has only a few counts. The chain combines TRBV6-5 with TRBJ2-1; D not certain. The germline V and J ends were trimmed by 6 bases and 7 bases, with 7 bases remaining between them. The length of the CDR3 is 11 residues. Germline CDR1 reads MNHEY; CDR2 reads SVGAGI. CDR3 sequence (DNA): TGTGCCAGCAGGACCCTGAATGAGCAGTTCTTC. It is translated as CASRTLNEQFF.

The table lists this clonotype with a few counts. The gene calls are TRBV29-1 and TRBJ2-7, with D maybe TRBD2 (5 bases). The CDR3 loop spans 13 amino acids. Germline loops: CDR1 SQVTM, CDR2 ANQGSEA. Trimming shortened V by 3 bases and J by 2 bases, and 11 bases separated the two germline ends. The CDR3 DNA reads as TGCAGCGTTGAGAGCGGTGTCGCCTACGAGCAGTACTTC. As protein: CSVESGVAYEQYF.